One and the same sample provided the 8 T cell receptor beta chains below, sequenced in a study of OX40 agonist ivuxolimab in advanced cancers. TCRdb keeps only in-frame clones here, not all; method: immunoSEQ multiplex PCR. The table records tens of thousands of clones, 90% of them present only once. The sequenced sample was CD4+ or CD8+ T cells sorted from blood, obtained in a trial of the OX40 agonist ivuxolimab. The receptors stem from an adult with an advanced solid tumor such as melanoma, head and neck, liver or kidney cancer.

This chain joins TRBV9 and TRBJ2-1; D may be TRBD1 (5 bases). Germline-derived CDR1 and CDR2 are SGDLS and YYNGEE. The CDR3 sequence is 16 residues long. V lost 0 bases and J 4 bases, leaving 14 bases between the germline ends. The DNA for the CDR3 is TGTGCCAGCAGCGTAGATAGGGGTAGGGTATACAATGAGCAGTTCTTC. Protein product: CASSVDRGRVYNEQFF.

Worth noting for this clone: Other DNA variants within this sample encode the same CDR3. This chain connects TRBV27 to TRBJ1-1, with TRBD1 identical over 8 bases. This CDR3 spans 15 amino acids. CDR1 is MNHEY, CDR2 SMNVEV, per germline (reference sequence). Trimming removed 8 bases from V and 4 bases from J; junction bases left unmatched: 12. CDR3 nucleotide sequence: TGTGCCAGCCGCTTAGTTCCAGGGGGCGCCACTGAAGCTTTCTTT. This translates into CASRLVPGGATEAFF.

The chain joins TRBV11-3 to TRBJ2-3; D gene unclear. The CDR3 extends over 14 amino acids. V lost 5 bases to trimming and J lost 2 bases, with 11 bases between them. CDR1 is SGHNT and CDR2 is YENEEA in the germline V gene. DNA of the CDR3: TGTGCCAGCAGCCCCTCGGACCTCACAGATACGCAGTATTTT. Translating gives CASSPSDLTDTQYF.

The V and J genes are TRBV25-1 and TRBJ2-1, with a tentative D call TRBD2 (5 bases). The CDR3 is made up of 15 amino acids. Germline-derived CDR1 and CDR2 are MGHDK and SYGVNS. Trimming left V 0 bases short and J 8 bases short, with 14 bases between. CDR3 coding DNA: TGTGCCAGCAGTGAATATCTGACGGGGTGGGATGAGCAGTTCTTC. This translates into CASSEYLTGWDEQFF.

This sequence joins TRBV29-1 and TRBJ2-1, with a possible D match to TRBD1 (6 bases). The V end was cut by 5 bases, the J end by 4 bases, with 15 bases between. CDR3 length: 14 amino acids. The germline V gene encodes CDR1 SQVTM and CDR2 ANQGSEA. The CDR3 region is CSVTGTSRYNEQFF. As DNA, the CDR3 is TGCAGCGTTACCGGGACAAGCCGATACAATGAGCAGTTCTTC.

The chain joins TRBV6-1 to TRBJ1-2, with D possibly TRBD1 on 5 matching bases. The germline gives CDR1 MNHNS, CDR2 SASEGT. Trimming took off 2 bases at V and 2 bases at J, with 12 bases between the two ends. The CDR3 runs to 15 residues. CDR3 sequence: CASSEWGGENYGYTF. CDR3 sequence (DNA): TGTGCCAGCAGTGAATGGGGAGGGGAGAACTATGGCTACACCTTC.

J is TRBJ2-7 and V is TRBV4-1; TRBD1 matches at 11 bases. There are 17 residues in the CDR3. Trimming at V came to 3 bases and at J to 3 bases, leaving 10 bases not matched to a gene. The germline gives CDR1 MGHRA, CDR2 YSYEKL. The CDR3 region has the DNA TGCGCCAGCAGCCAGACCGGGACAGGGGGGATATACTACGAGCAGTACTTC. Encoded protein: CASSQTGTGGIYYEQYF.

CDR3 amino acids: CAITPGRTGELFF. The CDR3 DNA reads as TGTGCCATCACGCCCGGGAGAACCGGGGAGCTGTTTTTT. The rearrangement links TRBV10-3 to TRBJ2-2; TRBD2 is a possible D gene (6 bases). The V gene's germline CDR1 is ENHRY and CDR2 SYGVKD. V was pared by 7 bases and J by 5 bases, with 11 bases between. The CDR3 covers 13 residues.